One and the same sample provided the 3 T cell receptor beta chains below, sequenced in a study of T cells after yellow fever vaccination. TCRdb passed the 5' RACE reads through MiXCR, listing each CDR3 protein once. The table shows about 74,000 distinct CDR3 sequences, with around 6.9% occurring only once. The sample consisted of CD8+ T cells sorted from PBMCs, taken less than 6 days after the first yellow fever vaccination. Receptor source: a young man who received the YFV17D yellow fever vaccine.

V and J are TRBV28 and TRBJ1-5; D is uncertain. Germline CDR1 and CDR2: MDHEN and SYDVKM. This CDR3 comprises 13 residues. V lost 7 bases to trimming and J lost 1 base, with 8 bases between them. The CDR3 loop reads CASMVASNQPQHF. The CDR3 DNA is TGTGCCAGCATGGTGGCAAGCAATCAGCCCCAGCATTTT.

This clonotype has a handful of counts. The rearrangement uses TRBV6-5 and TRBJ1-1; TRBD1 matches 7 bases. The CDR3 loop spans 13 amino acids. Germline CDR1 reads MNHEY; CDR2 reads SVGAGI. The V and J ends lost 7 bases and 4 bases, in that order; junction bases with no gene match: 6. CDR3 DNA sequence: TGTGCCAGCACTACAGGGGCTCGCACTGAAGCTTTCTTT. Residues: CASTTGARTEAFF.

This clonotype has a handful of counts. The rearrangement links TRBV27 to TRBJ2-7; TRBD1 is a possible D gene (6 bases). The CDR3 loop spans 15 amino acids. V was shortened by 6 bases and J by 2 bases, with 17 bases between the two germline ends. Germline CDR1 reads MNHEY; CDR2 reads SMNVEV (reference sequence). This CDR3 is CASRGLGGHPYEQYV. CDR3 bases: TGTGCCAGCAGGGGTCTTGGGGGACATCCCTACGAGCAGTACGTC.